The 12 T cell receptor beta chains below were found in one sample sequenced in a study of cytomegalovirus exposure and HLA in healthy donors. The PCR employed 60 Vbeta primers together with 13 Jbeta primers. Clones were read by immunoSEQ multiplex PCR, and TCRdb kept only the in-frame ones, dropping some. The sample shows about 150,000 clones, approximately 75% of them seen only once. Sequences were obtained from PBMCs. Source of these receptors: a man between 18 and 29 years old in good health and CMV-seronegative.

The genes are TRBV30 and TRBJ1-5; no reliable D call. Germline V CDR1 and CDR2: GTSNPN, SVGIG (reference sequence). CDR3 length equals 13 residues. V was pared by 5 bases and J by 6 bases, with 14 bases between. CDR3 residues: CAWSQAWSQPQHF. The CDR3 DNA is TGTGCCTGGTCACAAGCATGGAGTCAGCCCCAGCATTTT.

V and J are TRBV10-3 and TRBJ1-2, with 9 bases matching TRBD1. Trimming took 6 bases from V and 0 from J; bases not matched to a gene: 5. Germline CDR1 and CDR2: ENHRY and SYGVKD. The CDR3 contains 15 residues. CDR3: CAISLGQGTNYGYTF. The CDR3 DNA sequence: TGTGCCATCAGCCTGGGACAGGGAACTAACTATGGCTACACCTTC.

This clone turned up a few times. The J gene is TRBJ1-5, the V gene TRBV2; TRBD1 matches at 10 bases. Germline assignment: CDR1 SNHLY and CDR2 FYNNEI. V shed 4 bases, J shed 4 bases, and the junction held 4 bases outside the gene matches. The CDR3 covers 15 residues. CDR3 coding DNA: TGTGCCAGCAGTGCGACAGGGGGCTGGAATCAGCCCCAGCATTTT. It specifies CASSATGGWNQPQHF.

CDR3 in amino acids: CASSLGQGANTGELFF. DNA of the CDR3: TGCGCCAGCAGCTTGGGGCAGGGCGCGAACACCGGGGAGCTGTTTTTT. This rearrangement joins TRBV5-1 to TRBJ2-2, with D possibly matching TRBD1 (5 bases). Germline assignment: CDR1 SGHRS and CDR2 YFSETQ. V lost 0 bases to trimming and J lost 0 bases, with 9 bases between them. The CDR3 totals 16 residues.

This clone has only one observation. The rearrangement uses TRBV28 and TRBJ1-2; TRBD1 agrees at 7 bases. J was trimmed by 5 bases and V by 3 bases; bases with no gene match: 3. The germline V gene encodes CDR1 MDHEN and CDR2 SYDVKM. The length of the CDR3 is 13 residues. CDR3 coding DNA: TGTGCCAGCAGTTTCGGGACAGCGTATGGCTACACCTTC. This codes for CASSFGTAYGYTF.

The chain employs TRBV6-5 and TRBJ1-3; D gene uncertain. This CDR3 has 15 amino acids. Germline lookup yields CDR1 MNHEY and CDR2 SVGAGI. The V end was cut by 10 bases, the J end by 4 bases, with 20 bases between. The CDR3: CAIKRRPATGNTIYF. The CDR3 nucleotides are TGTGCCATAAAAAGGAGGCCTGCAACCGGAAACACCATATATTTT.

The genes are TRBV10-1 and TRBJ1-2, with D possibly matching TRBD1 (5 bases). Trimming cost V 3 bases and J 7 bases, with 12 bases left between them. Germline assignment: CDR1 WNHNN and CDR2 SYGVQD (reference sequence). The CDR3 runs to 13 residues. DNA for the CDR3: TGCGCCAGCAGTGAAGGGTTTGGGGCTGGCTACACCTTC. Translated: CASSEGFGAGYTF.

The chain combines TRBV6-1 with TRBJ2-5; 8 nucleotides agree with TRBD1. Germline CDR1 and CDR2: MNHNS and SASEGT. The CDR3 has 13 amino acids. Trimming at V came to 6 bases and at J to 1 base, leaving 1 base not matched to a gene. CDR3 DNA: TGTGCCAGCAGGACAGGGGCCCAAGAGACCCAGTACTTC. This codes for CASRTGAQETQYF.

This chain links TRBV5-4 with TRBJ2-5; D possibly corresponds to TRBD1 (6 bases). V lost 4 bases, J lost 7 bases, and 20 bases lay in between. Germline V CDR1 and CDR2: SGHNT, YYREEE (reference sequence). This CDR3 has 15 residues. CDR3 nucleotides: TGTGCCAGCAGCGCGTTGGGGGCGGAATGGGGGACCCAGTACTTC. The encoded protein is CASSALGAEWGTQYF.

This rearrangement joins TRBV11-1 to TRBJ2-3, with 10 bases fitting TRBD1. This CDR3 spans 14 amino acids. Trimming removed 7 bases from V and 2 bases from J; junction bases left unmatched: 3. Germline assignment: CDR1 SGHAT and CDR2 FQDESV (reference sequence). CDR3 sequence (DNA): TGTGCCAGCACCAGACAGGGGGCCACAGATACGCAGTATTTT. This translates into CASTRQGATDTQYF.

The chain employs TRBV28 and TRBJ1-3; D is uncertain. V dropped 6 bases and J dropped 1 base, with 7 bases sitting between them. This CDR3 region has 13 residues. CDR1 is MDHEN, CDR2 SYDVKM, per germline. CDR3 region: CASSDTSGNTIYF. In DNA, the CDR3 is TGTGCCAGCAGCGACACTTCTGGAAACACCATATATTTT.

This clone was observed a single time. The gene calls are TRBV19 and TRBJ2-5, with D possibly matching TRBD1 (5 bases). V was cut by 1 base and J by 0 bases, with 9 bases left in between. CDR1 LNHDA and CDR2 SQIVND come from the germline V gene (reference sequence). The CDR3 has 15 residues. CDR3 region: CASSIVLRDQETQYF. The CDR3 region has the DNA TGTGCCAGTAGTATAGTTCTCAGGGACCAAGAGACCCAGTACTTC.